This T cell receptor (beta chain) was sequenced in a study of cytomegalovirus exposure and HLA in healthy donors. Looked up from germline, CDR1 is SGHRS and CDR2 is YFSETQ. CDR3 length equals 14 residues. Trimming took off 6 bases at V and 5 bases at J, with 17 bases between the two ends. The PCR contained 60 Vbeta and 13 Jbeta primers. The repertoire was sequenced with immunoSEQ multiplex PCR; TCRdb's copy has only in-frame clones and lacks some. The sample includes 83,000 or so clones, about 80% of them seen just once. Sequences were obtained from PBMCs. The sequence was collected from a female donor in good health and CMV-seronegative. The chain uses TRBV5-1 and TRBJ1-1; weak D call: TRBD1 (5 bases). CDR3 sequence: CASTLVGGGTEAFF. The CDR3 DNA reads as TGCGCCAGCACCCTGGTGGGGGGAGGTACTGAAGCTTTCTTT.